Below, 29 T cell receptor beta chains from the same sample are listed, as sequenced in a study of T cells in localized non-small cell lung cancer. Measured with immunoSEQ multiplex PCR; TCRdb has only the in-frame clones, and not every one. The sample lists 2,000 or so clones, about 25% occurring once. Sequencing was performed on normal lung tissue next to the tumor, taken before any cancer treatment. The receptors come from a female donor over 55 with stage I lung adenocarcinoma.

The J gene is TRBJ1-1, the V gene TRBV18; D gene unclear. This CDR3 is 15 amino acids long. The germline V and J ends were trimmed by 3 bases and 0 bases, with 11 bases remaining between them. Germline assignment: CDR1 KGHSH and CDR2 LQKENI. For the CDR3, the DNA is TGTGCCAGCTCACCCTCCGATGCCATGAACACTGAAGCTTTCTTT. Translating gives CASSPSDAMNTEAFF.

This clone was recorded a few times. V gene TRBV6-8 combines with J gene TRBJ2-2; D is undetermined. Trimming took 3 bases from V and 3 from J, leaving 8 bases between them. Per the germline V gene, CDR1 is MNHGY and CDR2 is SAAAGT. The CDR3 loop spans 14 amino acids. CDR3 nucleotide sequence: TGTGCCAGCAGTTATAACGCAGACACCGGGGAGCTGTTTTTT. Its translation: CASSYNADTGELFF.

The rearrangement joins TRBV30 to TRBJ2-7; 15 positions agree with TRBD2. The CDR3 extends over 15 amino acids. CDR1 and CDR2 (germline): GTSNPN, SVGIG (reference sequence). V shed 5 bases, J shed 6 bases, and the junction held 8 bases outside the gene matches. CDR3 coding DNA: TGTGCCTGGGCCCCGGGACTAGCGGGAGGACTCGAGCAGTACGTC. Its translation: CAWAPGLAGGLEQYV.

The chain has TRBV7-2 and TRBJ1-2; D may be TRBD1 (5 bases). CDR1 is SGHTA and CDR2 is FQGNSA in the germline V gene. CDR3 length: 13 residues. V lost 6 bases to trimming and J lost 5 bases, with 13 bases between them. Here the CDR3 reads CASSPGTAYGYTF. The CDR3, as DNA: TGTGCCAGCAGTCCCGGGACGGCTTATGGCTACACCTTC.

This chain joins TRBV28 and TRBJ2-5; weak D call: TRBD2 (5 bases). CDR3 size: 14 residues. Trimming stripped 6 bases from V and 5 bases from J, with 16 bases between. Germline CDR1 MDHEN, CDR2 SYDVKM. Written as DNA, the CDR3 is TGTGCCAGCAGCCTATCTGGGAGCTCGGAGACCCAGTACTTC. Protein product: CASSLSGSSETQYF.

This chain uses TRBV9 with TRBJ2-2; 7 bases are a match to TRBD2. V was pared by 0 bases and J by 1 base, with 3 bases of the junction left unmatched. Germline CDR1 is SGDLS and CDR2 is YYNGEE. The CDR3 totals 16 residues. The CDR3 bases are TGTGCCAGCAGCGTAGATCGCGGGAGGAACACCGGGGAGCTGTTTTTT. It encodes CASSVDRGRNTGELFF.

The rearrangement uses TRBV11-3 and TRBJ2-5, with 7 bases matching TRBD1. Germline values: CDR1 SGHNT, CDR2 YENEEA. This CDR3 has 16 amino acids. V was pared by 5 bases and J by 5 bases, with 14 bases of the junction left unmatched. CDR3 sequence (DNA): TGTGCCAGCAGCCGGGACAGTGGGAGCGGTGGGGAGACCCAGTACTTC. It specifies CASSRDSGSGGETQYF.

This clone has only a few counts. The J gene is TRBJ2-5, the V gene TRBV11-3, with D possibly matching TRBD2 (7 bases). This CDR3 has 14 amino acids. Germline assignment: CDR1 SGHNT and CDR2 YENEEA. V shed 5 bases and J shed 2 bases, with 12 bases lying between them. The CDR3 sequence is CASSPGGQQETQYF. The DNA of the CDR3 is TGTGCCAGCAGCCCCGGGGGGCAGCAAGAGACCCAGTACTTC.

V and J are TRBV15 and TRBJ2-2; TRBD1 agrees at 8 bases. The CDR3 runs 14 residues. Germline V gene sequence: CDR1 LNHNV, CDR2 YYDKDF (reference sequence). V lost 9 bases, J lost 1 base, and 4 bases stayed unmatched. CDR3 in DNA: TGTGCCACTGCGGACAGGGTGAACACCGGGGAGCTGTTTTTT. Protein product: CATADRVNTGELFF.

V and J are TRBV19 and TRBJ2-1; D might be TRBD2 (7 bases). Trimming left V 6 bases short and J 8 bases short, with 20 bases between. Germline lookup yields CDR1 LNHDA and CDR2 SQIVND (reference sequence). This CDR3 comprises 15 residues. In nucleotides, the CDR3 is TGTGCCAGTAGCGGGGGGCAGATGCTCACACATGAGCAGTTCTTC. Translation gives CASSGGQMLTHEQFF. Full variable domain (missing parts from reference TRBV19 and TRBJ2-1): DGGITQSPKYLFRKEGQNVTLSCEQNLNHDAMYWYRQDPGQGLRLIYYSQIVNDFQKGDIAEGYSVSREKKESFPLTVTSAQKNPTAFYLCASSGGQMLTHEQFFGPGTRLTVL.

The chain joins TRBV19 to TRBJ2-3, with TRBD2 identical over 11 bases. This CDR3 has 13 residues. From germline, CDR1 is LNHDA and CDR2 SQIVND (reference sequence). V was pared by 8 bases and J by 8 bases, with 6 bases of the junction left unmatched. The CDR3 protein is CASGTSGSSTQYF. DNA for the CDR3: TGTGCCAGTGGCACTAGCGGGAGTAGTACGCAGTATTTT.

CDR3 sequence reads: CASSNGNPGANVLTF. CDR3 bases: TGTGCCAGCAGCAACGGTAACCCTGGGGCCAACGTCCTGACTTTC. The rearrangement links TRBV11-3 to TRBJ2-6; D is uncertain. Trimming took 5 bases from V and 2 from J, leaving 10 bases between them. In germline, CDR1 is SGHNT, CDR2 YENEEA. The CDR3 consists of 15 residues.

The chain combines TRBV6-8 with TRBJ1-3; D is unresolved. From germline, CDR1 is MNHGY and CDR2 SAAAGT. Trimming left V 0 bases short and J 2 bases short, with 5 bases between. The CDR3 extends over 14 amino acids. CDR3: CASSYSWPGNTIYF. The CDR3 DNA reads as TGTGCCAGCAGTTACTCCTGGCCTGGAAACACCATATATTTT.

The chain recombines TRBV28 with TRBJ1-2, with D tentatively TRBD1 (6 bases). V lost 2 bases to trimming and J lost 8 bases, with 15 bases between them. The CDR3 covers 14 residues. CDR1 and CDR2 (germline): MDHEN, SYDVKM. DNA of the CDR3: TGTGCCAGCAGTTTAGTGGGGGGCGAAGTGGGCTACACCTTC. Translating gives CASSLVGGEVGYTF.

The chain is built from TRBV19 and TRBJ1-5; 9 bases align to TRBD1. The CDR3 spans 16 residues. Germline CDR1 LNHDA, CDR2 SQIVND (reference sequence). V shed 0 bases and J 9 bases; nucleotides not matched to a gene: 9. CDR3 residues: CASSIETGGAHGPQHF. The CDR3 DNA sequence: TGTGCCAGTAGTATAGAGACAGGGGGTGCTCACGGGCCCCAGCATTTT.

This clone has a handful of counts. The genes are TRBV11-3 and TRBJ2-3; D may be TRBD2 (6 bases). Germline CDR1 and CDR2: SGHNT and YENEEA. CDR3 length: 14 residues. With 4 bases removed from V and 0 bases from J, the gap between germline ends came to 8 bases. The CDR3 nucleotides are TGTGCCAGCAGCTCCGCGGGGAGCACAGATACGCAGTATTTT. It encodes CASSSAGSTDTQYF.

In this sample, this clone turned up a few times. The rearrangement uses TRBV4-1 and TRBJ2-7; perhaps TRBD1 as D (6 bases). From germline, CDR1 is MGHRA and CDR2 YSYEKL. Trimming removed 1 base at V and 5 bases at J, with 15 bases between. The CDR3 covers 15 residues. The CDR3 is CASSQVTGGFDEQYV. CDR3 in DNA: TGCGCCAGCAGCCAAGTGACTGGGGGCTTCGACGAGCAGTACGTC.

The chain combines TRBV19 with TRBJ1-5, with D unclear. There are 13 residues in the CDR3. Trimming took 7 bases from V and 0 from J, leaving 7 bases between them. In germline, CDR1 is LNHDA, CDR2 SQIVND (reference sequence). The CDR3, as DNA: TGTGCCAGTACCCCGTATAGCAATCAGCCCCAGCATTTT. It yields the protein CASTPYSNQPQHF.

The rearrangement uses TRBV18 and TRBJ2-3; no definite D call. The germline V gene has CDR1 KGHSH and CDR2 LQKENI. CDR3 length equals 13 residues. The germline V and J ends were trimmed by 0 bases and 7 bases, with 8 bases remaining between them. The CDR3 DNA follows: TGTGCCAGCTCACCACCTGCGCGGAATACGCAGTATTTT. Translating gives CASSPPARNTQYF.

By sample fraction, this clone is large. This chain joins TRBV6-8 and TRBJ2-7; unclear D gene. The CDR3 has 16 amino acids. Trimming pared 7 bases from V and 3 bases from J, leaving 22 bases between. Germline V CDR1 and CDR2: MNHGY, SAAAGT. The CDR3 is CASNPTVVPYYYEQYF. CDR3 nucleotide sequence: TGTGCCAGCAACCCGACTGTTGTCCCCTATTACTACGAGCAGTACTTC.

This sequence joins TRBV6-8 and TRBJ2-3; the D is unclear. Trimming removed 5 bases at V and 2 bases at J, with 11 bases between. CDR3 length equals 14 residues. Germline assignment: CDR1 MNHGY and CDR2 SAAAGT. This CDR3 is CASSDGPHTDTQYF. The CDR3 DNA sequence: TGTGCCAGCAGTGACGGACCCCACACAGATACGCAGTATTTT.

The chain recombines TRBV11-3 with TRBJ1-1, with unresolved D. The V end was cut by 4 bases, the J end by 2 bases, with 20 bases between. Germline V gene data show CDR1 as SGHNT and CDR2 as YENEEA. The CDR3 consists of 17 residues. CDR3 sequence: CASSSPGGHLLNTEAFF. For the CDR3, the DNA is TGTGCCAGCAGCTCGCCTGGAGGTCACCTCTTAAACACTGAAGCTTTCTTT.

The chain carries TRBV11-3 and TRBJ2-3, with a weak D call TRBD2 (5 bases). V was clipped by 0 bases and J by 5 bases, with 9 bases between them. Germline CDR1 SGHNT, CDR2 YENEEA. This CDR3 has 14 amino acids. CDR3 nucleotides: TGTGCCAGCAGCTTAGATACGGGGATAGATACGCAGTATTTT. This sequence encodes CASSLDTGIDTQYF.

The chain uses TRBV19 and TRBJ2-7, with D perhaps matching TRBD1 (5 bases). Germline V gives CDR1 LNHDA, CDR2 SQIVND (reference sequence). V lost 3 bases and J 2 bases, leaving 14 bases between the germline ends. This CDR3 contains 15 residues. The CDR3 spells CASSIGAGRTYEQYF. As DNA, the CDR3 is TGTGCCAGTAGTATTGGGGCAGGCAGAACCTACGAGCAGTACTTC.

This clone appeared a few times. CDR3 sequence reads: CASSPSAAHYNEQFF. DNA of the CDR3: TGCGCCAGCAGCCCGTCAGCCGCCCACTACAATGAGCAGTTCTTC. J is TRBJ2-1 and V is TRBV1. TRBV1 has pseudogene status. CDR3 length: 15 residues.

Relative to its sample, this clone is medium-sized. J is TRBJ1-2 and V is TRBV6-8; 8 positions match TRBD1. The CDR3 spans 15 residues. J gave up 4 bases and V 2 bases, and 6 bases lay outside the gene matches. CDR1 is MNHGY and CDR2 is SAAAGT in the germline V gene. This chain's CDR3 is CASSYAGGLTYGYTF. As DNA, the CDR3 is TGTGCCAGCAGTTACGCAGGGGGCTTGACCTATGGCTACACCTTC.

This clone was detected a few times. The gene calls are TRBV11-3 and TRBJ2-1; unclear D gene. Trimming took 5 bases from V and 8 from J, leaving 16 bases between them. Germline V gene sequence: CDR1 SGHNT, CDR2 YENEEA. This CDR3 is built from 14 residues. CDR3 sequence reads: CASSPIWGFHEQFF. The DNA for the CDR3 is TGTGCCAGCAGCCCTATTTGGGGTTTCCATGAGCAGTTCTTC.

CDR3 sequence: CASSFTGGRGGYTF. The CDR3 region has the DNA TGTGCCAGCAGCTTCACAGGGGGCCGCGGAGGCTACACCTTC. This sequence joins TRBV11-3 and TRBJ1-2; 9 positions match TRBD1. The ends lost 3 bases at V and 8 bases at J; junction bases unmatched: 7. The germline gives CDR1 SGHNT, CDR2 YENEEA. CDR3 length: 14 residues.

The sample holds a few counts of this clone. CDR3 amino acids: CASHGREVYNEQFF. As DNA, the CDR3 is TGTGCCAGCCACGGGCGGGAGGTCTACAATGAGCAGTTCTTC. The genes are TRBV6-8 and TRBJ2-1, with 8 bases aligning to TRBD2. From germline, CDR1 is MNHGY and CDR2 SAAAGT. The trim removed 8 bases at V and 3 bases at J, leaving 6 bases unmatched. The CDR3 runs to 14 residues.